The source of this TCR beta chain is a study of T cell responses to AZD1222 COVID-19 vaccine. The germline V gene has CDR1 LGHDT and CDR2 YNNKEL (reference sequence). There are 14 residues in the CDR3. V was shortened by 4 bases and J by 1 base, with 10 bases between the two germline ends. A remark on this clone: Its antigen is not known.

TCRdb's table, derived via immunoSEQ multiplex PCR, lists solely in-frame clones and lacks some. Counted here are 150,000 to 200,000 clones, about 90% occurring once; the ten biggest clones make up approximately 1.2%. Regarding the study as a whole: Only a handful of people who got AZD1222 tested seropositive at baseline.

This chain connects TRBV3-1 (or the pseudogene TRBV3-2) to TRBJ1-1; D call uncertain. Sequenced material: peripheral blood, taken 28 days after the second AZD1222 dose. The clonotype originates from an adult who received the AZD1222 COVID-19 vaccine. CDR3 region: CASSLPSGNTEAFF. The CDR3 DNA reads TGTGCCAGCAGCCTCCCCAGCGGGAACACTGAAGCTTTCTTT.